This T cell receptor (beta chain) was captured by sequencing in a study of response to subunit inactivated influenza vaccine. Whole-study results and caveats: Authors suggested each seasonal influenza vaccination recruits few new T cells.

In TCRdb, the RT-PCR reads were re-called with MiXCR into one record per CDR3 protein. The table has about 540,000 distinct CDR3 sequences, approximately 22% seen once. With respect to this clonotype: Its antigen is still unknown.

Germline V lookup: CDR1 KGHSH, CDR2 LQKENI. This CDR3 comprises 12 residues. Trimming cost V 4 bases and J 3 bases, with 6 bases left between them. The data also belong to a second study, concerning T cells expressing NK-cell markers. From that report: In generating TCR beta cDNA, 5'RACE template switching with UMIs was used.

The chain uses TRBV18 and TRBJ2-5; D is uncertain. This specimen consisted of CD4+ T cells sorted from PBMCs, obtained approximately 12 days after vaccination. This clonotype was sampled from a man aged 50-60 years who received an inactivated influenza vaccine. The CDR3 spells CASSLLKETQYF. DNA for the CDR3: TGTGCCAGCTCACTACTAAAAGAGACCCAGTACTTC.